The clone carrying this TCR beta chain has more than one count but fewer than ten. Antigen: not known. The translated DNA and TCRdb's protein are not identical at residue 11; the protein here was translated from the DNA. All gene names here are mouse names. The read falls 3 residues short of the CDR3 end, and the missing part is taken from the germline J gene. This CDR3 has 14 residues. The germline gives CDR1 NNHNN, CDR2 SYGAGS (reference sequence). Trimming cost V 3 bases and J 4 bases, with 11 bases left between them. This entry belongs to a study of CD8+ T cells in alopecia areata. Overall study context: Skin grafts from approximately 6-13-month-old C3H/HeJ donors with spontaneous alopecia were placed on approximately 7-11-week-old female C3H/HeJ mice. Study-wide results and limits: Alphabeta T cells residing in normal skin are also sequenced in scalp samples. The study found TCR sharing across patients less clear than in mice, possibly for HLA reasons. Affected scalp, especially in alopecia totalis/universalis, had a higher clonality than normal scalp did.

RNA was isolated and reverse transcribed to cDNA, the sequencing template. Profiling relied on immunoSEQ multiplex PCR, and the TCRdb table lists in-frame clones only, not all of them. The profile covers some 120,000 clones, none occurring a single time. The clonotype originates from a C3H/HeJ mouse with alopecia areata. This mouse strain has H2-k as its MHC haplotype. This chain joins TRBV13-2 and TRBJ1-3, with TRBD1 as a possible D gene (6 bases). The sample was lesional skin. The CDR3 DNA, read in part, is TGTGCCAGCGGTGGGCAGGGGAGGGGAAATACG. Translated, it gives CASGGQGRGNT. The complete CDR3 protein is CASGGQGRGNTLYF.